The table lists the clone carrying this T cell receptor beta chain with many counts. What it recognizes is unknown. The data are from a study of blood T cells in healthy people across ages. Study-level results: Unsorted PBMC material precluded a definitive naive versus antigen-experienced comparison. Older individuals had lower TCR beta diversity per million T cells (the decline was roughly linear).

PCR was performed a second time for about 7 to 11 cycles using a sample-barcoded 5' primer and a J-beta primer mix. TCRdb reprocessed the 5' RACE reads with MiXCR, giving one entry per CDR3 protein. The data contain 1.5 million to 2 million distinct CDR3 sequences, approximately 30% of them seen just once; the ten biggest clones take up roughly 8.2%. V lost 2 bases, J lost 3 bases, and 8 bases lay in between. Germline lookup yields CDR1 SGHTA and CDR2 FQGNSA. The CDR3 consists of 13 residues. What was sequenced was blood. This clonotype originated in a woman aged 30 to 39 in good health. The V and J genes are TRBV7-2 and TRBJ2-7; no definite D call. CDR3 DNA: TGTGCCAGCAGCTTAAGTGTCTACTACGAGCAGTACTTC. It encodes CASSLSVYYEQYF.